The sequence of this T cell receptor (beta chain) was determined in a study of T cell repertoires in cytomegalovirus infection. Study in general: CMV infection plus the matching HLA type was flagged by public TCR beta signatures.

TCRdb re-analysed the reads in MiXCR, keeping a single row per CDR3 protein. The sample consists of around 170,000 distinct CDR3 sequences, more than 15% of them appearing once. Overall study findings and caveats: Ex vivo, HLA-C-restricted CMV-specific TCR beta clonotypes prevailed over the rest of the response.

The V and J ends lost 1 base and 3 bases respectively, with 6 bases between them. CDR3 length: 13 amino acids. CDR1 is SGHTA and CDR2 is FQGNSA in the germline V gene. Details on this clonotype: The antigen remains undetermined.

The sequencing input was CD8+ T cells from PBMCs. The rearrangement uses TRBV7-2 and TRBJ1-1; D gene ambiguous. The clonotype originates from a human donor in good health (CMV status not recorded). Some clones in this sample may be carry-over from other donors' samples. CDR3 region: CASSLVVYTEAFF. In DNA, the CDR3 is TGTGCCAGCAGCTTAGTGGTGTACACTGAAGCTTTCTTT.